The 2 T cell receptor beta chains below all came from one sample that was sequenced in a study of cytomegalovirus exposure and HLA in healthy donors (dated by TCRdb to about 2017). Preparation of the library involved the immunoSEQ multiplex PCR assay. TCRdb limited this immuneACCESS table to in-frame rearrangements with V and J called. A share of clones is missing; checked studies link under half to unresolved V genes, and the rest is unexplained. This sample gives roughly 50,000 clones in total; 90% to 95% of them show up just once. The top ten clonotypes cover around 1.7% of the sample. The specimen was PBMCs. Source of these receptors: a woman in her late teens or twenties in good health and CMV-seropositive.

The genes are TRBV4-1 and TRBJ1-3; D call uncertain. The CDR3 is 14 amino acids. Trimming cost V 6 bases and J 2 bases, with 11 bases left between them. Germline V gene lookup returns CDR1 MGHRA and CDR2 YSYEKL. The CDR3 spells CASSQPPAGNTIYF. Here the CDR3 DNA reads TGCGCCAGCAGTCAACCCCCCGCTGGAAACACCATATATTTT.

This rearrangement joins TRBV10-2 to TRBJ2-7, with unresolved D. The CDR3 has 14 residues. Germline-derived CDR1 and CDR2 are WSHSY and SAAADI. V lost 4 bases and J lost 0, with 10 bases in between. This chain's CDR3 is CASSVGRSSYEQYF. The CDR3 DNA follows: TGCGCCAGCAGTGTAGGTAGGAGCTCCTACGAGCAGTACTTC.